This T cell receptor beta chain was identified in a study of blood T cells in healthy people across ages (dated by TCRdb to between 2014 and 2017). For the wider study: In model experiments, template switching captured roughly one uniquely barcoded TCR beta cDNA molecule for every two T cells. The study measured age-related changes in TCR beta repertoire diversity using deep sequencing normalized with unique cDNA molecular identifiers. Four age groups were formed from the donors: young (average about 15 years), middle-aged (just under 40), aged (62) and long-lived (around 82). To avoid experimental bias, donors of different ages were spread randomly across the sequencing lanes. Two additional independent replicas of 1 million unique cDNA reads from the same blood draw were analyzed for two donors (one aged 18 to 30 and one aged 80 or older). The paper as a whole reports these results and caveats: Because the CMV infection status of the donors was unknown, age-related changes in expanded clonotypes may potentially have been confounded. Since profiling was done on bulk unsorted PBMCs, naive and antigen-experienced compartments could not be conclusively compared. As age increased, observed TCR beta diversity per million T cells dropped in a roughly linear way, and a significant reduction was already evident by age roughly 40. The long-lived group showed more naive CD4+ T cells, fewer expanded clones and increased TCR diversity than the aged group, suggesting age selection. Total diversity estimates from one million sequenced T cells were considered lower bounds and underestimates. The percentage of naive T cells measured by flow cytometry correlated strongly with observed TCR beta diversity.

Libraries were prepared through 5' RACE. Sequencing was performed on an Illumina HiSeq 2500. The second PCR ran for roughly 7 to 12 cycles and used a J-beta primer mix along with a sample-barcoded 5' primer. Each TCR beta cDNA molecule received a unique molecular identifier from a template-switch 5' adaptor carrying 12 random nucleotides. Each sample yielded at least 2.5 million CDR3-containing paired-end reads. First-strand cDNA synthesis was performed from all RNA using the Mint cDNA synthesis kit, with priming by a TRBC-specific oligonucleotide. After uracil-DNA glycosylase treatment, a first 18-cycle PCR used universal primers M1SS and BC2_uni_R on all cDNA. The original pipeline was this. For normalization, 1 million high-quality reads were randomly selected from each sample, with every read carrying a distinct molecular identifier. Reads with shared molecular identifiers were discarded instead of being binned into consensus sequences. MiTCR, with a Q25 quality threshold and the strictest error-elimination algorithm, was used for CDR3 identification, clonotype clustering and error correction. Lower-bound total TCR beta diversity was estimated with a nonparametric unseen species model using Euler transformation. TCRdb itself trimmed the public reads at Q25 with fastp, ran MiXCR and retained productive beta chains. Identical CDR3 protein sequences are pooled into one entry, listed with their most common genes and DNA. None of the V and J calls come from the authors' own analysis; TCRdb made them. The table for this sample lists 540,000 or so distinct CDR3 sequences; around half of them were counted only once. The ten largest clones represent around 23% of the sample.

According to the germline V gene, CDR1 reads SQVTM and CDR2 reads ANQGSEA. From its cysteine to its phenylalanine, the CDR3 spans 13 amino acids. Solely the CDR3 DNA is kept, with 39 bases framed from the first base. Trimming takes 7 bases off V and 7 bases off J; junction bases not matched to a gene: 4. This clonotype was counted only a few times. Its specific antigen is unknown. The sample holds no much larger clone one base away, and base qualities are not on file. Systemically healthy Caucasian individuals from Russia, over 30 in total and aged about 6 to 100 years, were included as donors. Each donor gave about 10 milliliters of peripheral blood, drawn into EDTA-treated Vacutainer tubes. Ficoll-Paque density-gradient centrifugation was used to isolate PBMCs, with at least 6 million per sample. Total RNA was extracted from PBMCs with Trizol reagent, with at least 6 micrograms obtained per sample. For every donor, flow cytometry on a PBMC aliquot measured the percentage of naive CD45RAhigh/CD27high T cells.

The sample comprised blood. The V and J segments used are TRBV29-1 and TRBJ2-3, with 14 bases in between that match TRBD2. This clonotype was obtained from a man older than 75 in good health. In nucleotides, the sequence is TGCAGCGCCGGGACTAGCGGGGGTAATACGCAGTATTTT. Translation gives CSAGTSGGNTQYF.